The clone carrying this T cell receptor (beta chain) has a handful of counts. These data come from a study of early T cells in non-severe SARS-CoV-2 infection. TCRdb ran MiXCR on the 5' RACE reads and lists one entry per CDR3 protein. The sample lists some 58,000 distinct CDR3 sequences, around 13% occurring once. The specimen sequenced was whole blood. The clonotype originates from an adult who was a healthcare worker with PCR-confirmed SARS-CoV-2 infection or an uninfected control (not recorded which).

For the CDR3, the DNA is TGTGCCAGCAGTTTGGGGGACGGGAGCACAGATACGCAGTATTTT. It is translated as CASSLGDGSTDTQYF. This sequence joins TRBV27 and TRBJ2-3; perhaps D is TRBD1 or TRBD2 (5 bases each). V was pared by 3 bases and J by 0 bases, with 10 bases between. Germline lookup yields CDR1 MNHEY and CDR2 SMNVEV (reference sequence). This CDR3 spans 15 amino acids.